A selection of T cell receptor beta chains follows, all from one sample in a study of blood T cell repertoires in COVID-19. Method: immunoSEQ multiplex PCR; TCRdb's copy keeps in-frame clones and lacks some. The table lists nearly 300,000 clones, roughly 88% of them singletons, with approximately 7.2% in the top ten. The sequencing sample was made of peripheral blood. These receptors all stem from a woman aged 25 to 39 who had recovered from COVID-19. Both conserved end residues are part of each CDR3. D genes are given only for firm matches. The size field is filled for only some rows; it gives once, few, many or a size class.

CDR3aa: CASSLDRDEGYTF
CDR3nt: TGTGCCAGCAGCTTGGACAGGGATGAAGGCTACACCTTC
j_gene: TRBJ1-2
d_gene: .
abundance: .
v_gene: TRBV5-6

CDR3aa: CATSRGGAASSDTEAFF
CDR3nt: TGTGCCACCAGCAGAGGGGGCGCCGCGAGCTCGGACACTGAAGCTTTCTTT
j_gene: TRBJ1-1
d_gene: .
abundance: .
v_gene: TRBV15

CDR3aa: CASSTGPQSGNGYTF
CDR3nt: TGTGCCAGTAGTACCGGGCCCCAGTCAGGGAATGGCTACACCTTC
j_gene: TRBJ1-2
d_gene: .
abundance: .
v_gene: TRBV19

CDR3aa: CASSSDREETQYF
CDR3nt: TGTGCCAGCAGTTCCGACAGGGAAGAGACCCAGTACTTC
j_gene: TRBJ2-5
d_gene: TRBD1
abundance: once
v_gene: TRBV2

CDR3aa: CASSLPHSGVYEQYF
CDR3nt: TGTGCCAGCAGCTTGCCCCACAGCGGAGTTTACGAGCAGTACTTC
j_gene: TRBJ2-7
d_gene: .
abundance: .
v_gene: TRBV5-4

CDR3aa: CASSLDRGKQFF
CDR3nt: TGTGCCAGCAGTCTGGACAGGGGCAAGCAGTTCTTC
j_gene: TRBJ2-1
d_gene: TRBD1
abundance: .
v_gene: TRBV27

CDR3aa: CASSYSGASPDGYTF
CDR3nt: TGTGCCAGCAGTTACTCGGGGGCCTCCCCCGATGGCTACACCTTC
j_gene: TRBJ1-2
d_gene: .
abundance: .
v_gene: TRBV6-5

CDR3aa: CASSARDRGLEAFF
CDR3nt: TGTGCCAGCAGCGCGAGGGACAGGGGGTTGGAAGCTTTCTTT
j_gene: TRBJ1-1
d_gene: TRBD1
abundance: .
v_gene: TRBV9

CDR3aa: CASSYSGTGAQPQHF
CDR3nt: TGTGCCAGCAGTTACTCCGGGACAGGGGCTCAGCCCCAGCATTTT
j_gene: TRBJ1-5
d_gene: TRBD1
abundance: .
v_gene: TRBV6-5

CDR3aa: CASNRVPRNIQYF
CDR3nt: TGTGCCAGCAACCGGGTACCTCGGAACATTCAGTACTTC
j_gene: TRBJ2-4
d_gene: .
abundance: .
v_gene: TRBV2

CDR3aa: CASSAGVGSPLHF
CDR3nt: TGTGCCAGCAGCGCAGGGGTGGGCTCACCCCTCCACTTT
j_gene: TRBJ1-6
d_gene: .
abundance: .
v_gene: TRBV12-3/TRBV12-4

CDR3aa: CASSPGTEAFF
CDR3nt: TGTGCCAGCAGCCCCGGCACTGAAGCTTTCTTT
j_gene: TRBJ1-1
d_gene: .
abundance: once
v_gene: TRBV7-2

CDR3aa: CASSMYQGASQEKLFF
CDR3nt: TGTGCCAGCAGCATGTATCAGGGGGCTTCACAGGAAAAACTGTTTTTT
j_gene: TRBJ1-4
d_gene: TRBD1
abundance: .
v_gene: TRBV7-2

CDR3aa: CASSEWGVVNQPQHF
CDR3nt: TGTGCCAGCAGTGAATGGGGGGTCGTCAATCAGCCCCAGCATTTT
j_gene: TRBJ1-5
d_gene: .
abundance: .
v_gene: TRBV6-1

CDR3aa: CATTPAEGRGYTF
CDR3nt: TGTGCCACCACCCCGGCGGAGGGAAGGGGCTACACCTTC
j_gene: TRBJ1-2
d_gene: .
abundance: .
v_gene: TRBV6-5

CDR3aa: CASTDRVRDTEAFF
CDR3nt: TGTGCCAGCACGGACAGGGTACGGGACACTGAAGCTTTCTTT
j_gene: TRBJ1-1
d_gene: TRBD1
abundance: .
v_gene: TRBV28

CDR3aa: CAWSSRGLLFGLSKDTQYF
CDR3nt: TGTGCCTGGAGTTCCAGGGGGTTGTTATTCGGGCTTTCGAAAGATACGCAGTATTTT
j_gene: TRBJ2-3
d_gene: TRBD1
abundance: .
v_gene: TRBV30

CDR3aa: CASSVGRLRETQYF
CDR3nt: TGTGCCAGCAGCGTGGGGCGGCTGCGAGAGACCCAGTACTTC
j_gene: TRBJ2-5
d_gene: .
abundance: .
v_gene: TRBV9

CDR3aa: CASSEDKVRNNSPLHF
CDR3nt: TGTGCCAGCAGTGAGGACAAAGTCCGTAATAATTCACCCCTCCACTTT
j_gene: TRBJ1-6
d_gene: .
abundance: .
v_gene: TRBV6-2/TRBV6-3

CDR3aa: CASRGQNTDTQYF
CDR3nt: TGTGCCAGCCGAGGACAGAACACAGATACGCAGTATTTT
j_gene: TRBJ2-3
d_gene: .
abundance: .
v_gene: TRBV9

CDR3aa: CASSVAVAGLAYGYTF
CDR3nt: TGTGCCAGCAGCGTAGCTGTGGCGGGCTTGGCCTATGGCTACACCTTC
j_gene: TRBJ1-2
d_gene: .
abundance: .
v_gene: TRBV9

CDR3aa: CASSYSASGGIETQYF
CDR3nt: TGTGCCAGCAGTTACTCGGCTAGCGGGGGGATAGAGACCCAGTACTTC
j_gene: TRBJ2-5
d_gene: TRBD2
abundance: .
v_gene: TRBV6-5

CDR3aa: CASSGAPTLGQYF
CDR3nt: TGCGCCAGCAGCGGAGCCCCGACCCTCGGGCAGTACTTC
j_gene: TRBJ2-7
d_gene: .
abundance: .
v_gene: TRBV5-1

CDR3aa: CASSIDYRGSDSSGANVLTF
CDR3nt: TGTGCCAGTAGTATAGATTACAGGGGATCAGACTCCTCTGGGGCCAACGTCCTGACTTTC
j_gene: TRBJ2-6
d_gene: TRBD1
abundance: .
v_gene: TRBV19

CDR3aa: CASSLDAGRLTNEKLFF
CDR3nt: TGTGCCAGCAGTTTAGATGCAGGGAGGTTAACTAATGAAAAACTGTTTTTT
j_gene: TRBJ1-4
d_gene: .
abundance: .
v_gene: TRBV27

CDR3aa: CASSHGGSGNNSPLHF
CDR3nt: TGTGCCAGCAGCCATGGGGGGAGTGGAAATAATTCACCCCTCCACTTT
j_gene: TRBJ1-6
d_gene: .
abundance: .
v_gene: TRBV14

CDR3aa: CASATGLRVSPLHF
CDR3nt: TGTGCCAGCGCGACAGGGTTGAGGGTTTCACCCCTCCACTTT
j_gene: TRBJ1-6
d_gene: TRBD1
abundance: .
v_gene: TRBV28

CDR3aa: CASRTLDRGHSPLHF
CDR3nt: TGTGCCAGTAGGACCCTGGACAGGGGGCATTCACCCCTCCACTTT
j_gene: TRBJ1-6
d_gene: TRBD1
abundance: .
v_gene: TRBV19

CDR3aa: CATSRYLTDTQYF
CDR3nt: TGTGCCACCAGCAGATATCTCACAGATACGCAGTATTTT
j_gene: TRBJ2-3
d_gene: .
abundance: .
v_gene: TRBV15

CDR3aa: CASSQGGQRQETQYF
CDR3nt: TGCGCCAGCAGCCAAGGCGGACAGAGGCAAGAGACCCAGTACTTC
j_gene: TRBJ2-5
d_gene: .
abundance: .
v_gene: TRBV4-1

CDR3aa: CASSYRAGREKLFF
CDR3nt: TGTGCCAGCAGTTACCGAGCAGGTCGGGAAAAACTGTTTTTT
j_gene: TRBJ1-4
d_gene: .
abundance: .
v_gene: TRBV6-5

CDR3aa: CASSPYRDQPQHF
CDR3nt: TGTGCCAGCTCCCCTTACAGGGATCAGCCCCAGCATTTT
j_gene: TRBJ1-5
d_gene: .
abundance: .
v_gene: TRBV18

CDR3aa: CASSRTPPAPSGGRKDNEQFF
CDR3nt: TGTGCCAGTAGTAGGACCCCCCCGGCCCCTAGCGGGGGGCGGAAGGACAATGAGCAGTTCTTC
j_gene: TRBJ2-1
d_gene: TRBD2
abundance: .
v_gene: TRBV19

CDR3aa: CASSYSAGRETQYF
CDR3nt: TGTGCCAGCAGTTACTCGGCAGGCAGGGAGACCCAGTACTTC
j_gene: TRBJ2-5
d_gene: .
abundance: .
v_gene: TRBV6-5

CDR3aa: CASSLKQGLSGYTF
CDR3nt: TGTGCCAGCAGCCTCAAACAGGGTCTATCTGGCTACACCTTC
j_gene: TRBJ1-2
d_gene: .
abundance: .
v_gene: TRBV14

CDR3aa: CASSLDLWQGGEKLFF
CDR3nt: TGTGCCAGCAGCTTAGATCTGTGGCAGGGGGGCGAAAAACTGTTTTTT
j_gene: TRBJ1-4
d_gene: TRBD1
abundance: .
v_gene: TRBV11-2

CDR3aa: CASSLGGLSGNTIYF
CDR3nt: TGTGCCAGCAGCTTGGGAGGACTCTCTGGAAACACCATATATTTT
j_gene: TRBJ1-3
d_gene: .
abundance: .
v_gene: TRBV5-4

CDR3aa: CASSISNRGMWTEAFF
CDR3nt: TGTGCCAGTAGTATATCCAACAGGGGAATGTGGACTGAAGCTTTCTTT
j_gene: TRBJ1-1
d_gene: TRBD1
abundance: .
v_gene: TRBV19

CDR3aa: CASSLVLGRVGYGYTF
CDR3nt: TGCGCCAGCAGCTTGGTCTTGGGCAGGGTTGGATATGGCTACACCTTC
j_gene: TRBJ1-2
d_gene: .
abundance: .
v_gene: TRBV5-1

CDR3aa: CASSSRRGPMNTEAFF
CDR3nt: TGTGCCAGCAGTTCCCGCAGGGGTCCGATGAACACTGAAGCTTTCTTT
j_gene: TRBJ1-1
d_gene: .
abundance: .
v_gene: TRBV28

CDR3aa: CASSQWTGGSSPLHF
CDR3nt: TGTGCCAGCAGTCAATGGACAGGGGGCAGTTCACCCCTCCACTTT
j_gene: TRBJ1-6
d_gene: TRBD1
abundance: .
v_gene: TRBV6-2/TRBV6-3

CDR3aa: CASSLGQGHGYTF
CDR3nt: TGTGCCAGCAGTTTAGGACAGGGCCATGGCTACACCTTC
j_gene: TRBJ1-2
d_gene: TRBD1
abundance: .
v_gene: TRBV6-5

CDR3aa: CAISPQGGSTEAFF
CDR3nt: TGTGCCATCAGCCCGCAGGGGGGCAGCACTGAAGCTTTCTTT
j_gene: TRBJ1-1
d_gene: TRBD1
abundance: .
v_gene: TRBV10-3

CDR3aa: CASSRGGGSGGMNTEAFF
CDR3nt: TGTGCCAGCAGCAGAGGAGGTGGGTCAGGGGGCATGAACACTGAAGCTTTCTTT
j_gene: TRBJ1-1
d_gene: TRBD1
abundance: .
v_gene: TRBV9

CDR3aa: CASSYSTIGVGDRELYGYTF
CDR3nt: TGTGCCAGCAGTTACTCGACCATCGGGGTAGGAGACAGGGAGCTCTATGGCTACACCTTC
j_gene: TRBJ1-2
d_gene: TRBD1
abundance: .
v_gene: TRBV6-2/TRBV6-3

CDR3aa: CASSPSGGESPLHF
CDR3nt: TGTGCCAGCTCACCGTCGGGGGGCGAATCACCCCTCCACTTT
j_gene: TRBJ1-6
d_gene: .
abundance: .
v_gene: TRBV18

CDR3aa: CATSDHRLAGGQETQYF
CDR3nt: TGTGCCACCAGTGATCACCGACTAGCGGGGGGCCAAGAGACCCAGTACTTC
j_gene: TRBJ2-5
d_gene: TRBD2
abundance: .
v_gene: TRBV24-1

CDR3aa: CASGLIGGGMETQYF
CDR3nt: TGTGCTAGTGGTTTGATTGGCGGGGGGATGGAGACCCAGTACTTC
j_gene: TRBJ2-5
d_gene: TRBD2
abundance: .
v_gene: TRBV12-5

CDR3aa: CASSPGQGNEQFF
CDR3nt: TGTGCCAGCAGCCCGGGACAGGGGAATGAGCAGTTCTTC
j_gene: TRBJ2-1
d_gene: TRBD1
abundance: .
v_gene: TRBV13

CDR3aa: CASSPISVGQIPGNTIYF
CDR3nt: TGTGCCAGCTCACCAATTTCCGTGGGACAGATCCCTGGAAACACCATATATTTT
j_gene: TRBJ1-3
d_gene: TRBD1
abundance: .
v_gene: TRBV18

CDR3aa: CASSLVAAGLRNF
CDR3nt: TGTGCCAGCAGCTTGGTGGCGGCTGGCCTCCGGAACTTC
j_gene: TRBJ2-5
d_gene: .
abundance: .
v_gene: TRBV5-5

CDR3aa: CASSQDRVRTYEQYF
CDR3nt: TGTGCCAGCAGCCAGGACAGGGTAAGGACCTACGAGCAGTACTTC
j_gene: TRBJ2-7
d_gene: TRBD1
abundance: .
v_gene: TRBV14

CDR3aa: CASRRGSYTGELFF
CDR3nt: TGTGCCAGCAGAAGAGGGAGTTACACCGGGGAGCTGTTTTTT
j_gene: TRBJ2-2
d_gene: .
abundance: few
v_gene: TRBV27

CDR3aa: CASKGQGRGYTF
CDR3nt: TGTGCCAGCAAGGGACAGGGACGCGGCTACACCTTC
j_gene: TRBJ1-2
d_gene: TRBD1
abundance: .
v_gene: TRBV6-4

CDR3aa: CSVRTAYGYTF
CDR3nt: TGCAGCGTCAGGACAGCATATGGCTACACCTTC
j_gene: TRBJ1-2
d_gene: .
abundance: .
v_gene: TRBV29-1

CDR3aa: CASTPSRQGDSPLHF
CDR3nt: TGCGCCAGTACGCCATCCCGACAGGGAGATTCACCCCTCCACTTT
j_gene: TRBJ1-6
d_gene: TRBD1
abundance: .
v_gene: TRBV5-1

CDR3aa: CAISDEAHSGNTIYF
CDR3nt: TGTGCCATCAGTGATGAGGCTCACTCTGGAAACACCATATATTTT
j_gene: TRBJ1-3
d_gene: .
abundance: .
v_gene: TRBV10-3